This entry is about one T cell receptor (beta chain). The antigen is not known. The data belong to a study of T cells after yellow fever vaccination. This CDR3 contains 12 residues. The germline V gene has CDR1 SGHTA and CDR2 FQGNSA. V lost 2 bases and J 3 bases, leaving 5 bases between the germline ends. MiXCR, run by TCRdb on the 5' RACE reads, gives a single entry per CDR3 protein. The table includes some 240,000 distinct CDR3 sequences, 3% to 3.5% detected once. Study-wide results and limits: Compared with primary, the secondary response was weaker and peaked at day 5, not 15.

The gene calls are TRBV7-2 and TRBJ2-7, with D hard to call. The receptor was isolated from a man aged 18 to 29 who received the YFV17D yellow fever vaccine. The specimen comprised CD4+ T cells sorted from PBMCs, sampled 10 days after the yellow fever booster vaccination. Written as DNA, the CDR3 is TGTGCCAGCAGCTTAACCGGCTACGAGCAGTACTTC. Its protein product is CASSLTGYEQYF.